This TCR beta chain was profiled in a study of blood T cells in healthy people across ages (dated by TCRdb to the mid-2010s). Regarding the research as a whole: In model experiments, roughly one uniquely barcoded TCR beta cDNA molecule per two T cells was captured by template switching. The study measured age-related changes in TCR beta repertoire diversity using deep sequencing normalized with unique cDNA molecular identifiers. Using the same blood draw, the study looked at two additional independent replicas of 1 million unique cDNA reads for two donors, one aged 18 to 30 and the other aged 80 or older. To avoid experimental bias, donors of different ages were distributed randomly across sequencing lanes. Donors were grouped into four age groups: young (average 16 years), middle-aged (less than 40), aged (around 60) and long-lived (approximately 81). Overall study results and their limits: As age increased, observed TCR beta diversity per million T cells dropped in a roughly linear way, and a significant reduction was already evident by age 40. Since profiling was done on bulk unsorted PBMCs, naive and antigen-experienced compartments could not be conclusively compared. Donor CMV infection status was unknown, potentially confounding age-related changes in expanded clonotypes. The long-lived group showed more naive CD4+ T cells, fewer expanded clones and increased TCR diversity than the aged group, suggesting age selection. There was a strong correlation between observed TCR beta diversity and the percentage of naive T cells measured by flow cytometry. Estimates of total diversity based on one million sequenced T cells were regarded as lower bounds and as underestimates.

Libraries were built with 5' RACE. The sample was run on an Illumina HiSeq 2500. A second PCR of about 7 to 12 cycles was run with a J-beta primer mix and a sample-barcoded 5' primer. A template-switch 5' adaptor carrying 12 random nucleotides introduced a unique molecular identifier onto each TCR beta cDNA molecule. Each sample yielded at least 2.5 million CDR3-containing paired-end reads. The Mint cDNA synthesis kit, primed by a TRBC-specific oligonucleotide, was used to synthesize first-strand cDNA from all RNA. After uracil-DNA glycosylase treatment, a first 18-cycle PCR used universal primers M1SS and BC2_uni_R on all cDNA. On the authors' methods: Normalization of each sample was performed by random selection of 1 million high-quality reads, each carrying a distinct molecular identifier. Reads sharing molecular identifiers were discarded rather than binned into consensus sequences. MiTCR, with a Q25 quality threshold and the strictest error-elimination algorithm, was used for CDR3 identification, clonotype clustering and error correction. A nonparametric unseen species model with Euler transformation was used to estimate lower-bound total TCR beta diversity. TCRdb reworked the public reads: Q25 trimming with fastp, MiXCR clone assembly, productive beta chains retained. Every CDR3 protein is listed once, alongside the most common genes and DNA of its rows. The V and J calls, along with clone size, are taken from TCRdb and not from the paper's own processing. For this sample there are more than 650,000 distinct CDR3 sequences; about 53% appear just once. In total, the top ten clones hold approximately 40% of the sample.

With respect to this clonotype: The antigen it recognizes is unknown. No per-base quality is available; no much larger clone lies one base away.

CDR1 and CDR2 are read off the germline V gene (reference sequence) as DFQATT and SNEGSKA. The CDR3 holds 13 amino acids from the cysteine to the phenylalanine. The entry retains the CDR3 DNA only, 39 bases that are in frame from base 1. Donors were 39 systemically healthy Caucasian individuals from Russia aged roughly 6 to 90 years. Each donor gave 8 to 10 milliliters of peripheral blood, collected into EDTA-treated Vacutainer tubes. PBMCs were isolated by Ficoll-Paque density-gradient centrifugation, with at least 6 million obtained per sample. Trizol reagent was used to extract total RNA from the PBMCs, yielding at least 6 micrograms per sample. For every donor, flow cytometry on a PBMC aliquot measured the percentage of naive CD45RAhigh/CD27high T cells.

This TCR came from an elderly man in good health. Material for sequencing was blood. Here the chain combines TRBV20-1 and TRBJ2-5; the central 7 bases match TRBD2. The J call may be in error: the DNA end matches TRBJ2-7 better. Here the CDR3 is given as CSATGLAGAEQYF. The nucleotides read TGCAGTGCTACAGGACTGGCGGGAGCCGAGCAGTACTTC.